The following is a T cell receptor (beta chain) sequence with its context. The entry originates in a study of blood T cell repertoires in COVID-19. For the study at large: Spain, Italy and the United States supplied samples that represented acute and convalescent COVID-19. The analysed material was cDNA or gDNA that came from T cells, B-cell-depleted T cells, or PBMCs.

The CDR3 consists of 17 residues. The V and J ends lost 10 bases and 0 bases, in that order; junction bases with no gene match: 16. CDR1 and CDR2 (germline): SGHNT, YYREEE (reference sequence). Sequenced by immunoSEQ multiplex PCR; TCRdb stores in-frame clones only, minus some. The sample lists around 35,000 clones, around 90% seen once, with 5.5% to 7.5% in the top ten. The source is a human donor in a cohort sampled during active COVID-19. Sequenced sample: peripheral blood. The chain uses TRBV5-4 and TRBJ2-7, with TRBD2 identical over 10 bases. The CDR3 DNA reads as TGTGCCGGACCGGAACTAGCGGGGCCTTTAAGCTCCTACGAGCAGTACTTC. Translation gives CAGPELAGPLSSYEQYF.